The T cell receptor beta chain described here comes from a study of T cell responses to AZD1222 COVID-19 vaccine. About the research overall: Second-dose intervals near 4 or 12 weeks were combined.

Repertoires were generated with immunoSEQ multiplex PCR, while TCRdb's copy carries only in-frame clones and drops some. The table lists about 120,000 clones, roughly nine tenths of them singletons. Germline V gene lookup returns CDR1 GTSNPN and CDR2 SVGIG (reference sequence). The CDR3 length is 14 residues. On this clone: At one end the junction does not follow the germline gene, possibly because of a read error.

This sequence was found in an adult in good health. The sequenced sample was peripheral blood, obtained on day 0 of AZD1222 vaccination. The chain employs TRBV30 and TRBJ1-1; possibly TRBD1 for D (5 bases). CDR3 amino acids: CGWRWGLSNTEAFF. The CDR3 coding sequence is TGTGGCTGGAGGTGGGGACTCTCGAACACTGAAGCTTTCTTT.